The 17 T cell receptor beta chains listed next were all sequenced from one sample in a study of blood T cell repertoires in COVID-19. The assay was immunoSEQ multiplex PCR, and TCRdb's table has in-frame clones only and misses some. The sample has about 220,000 clones; about 79% are singletons. Sequencing input: PBMCs or T cells enriched from blood (not recorded which). Receptor source: a woman aged 60-75 years who had recovered from COVID-19.

The V gene is TRBV9, the J gene TRBJ2-1; 7 bases line up with TRBD2. The germline CDR1 and CDR2 sequences are SGDLS and YYNGEE. J gave up 15 bases and V 3 bases, and 9 bases lay outside the gene matches. The CDR3 contains 12 residues. Here the CDR3 DNA reads TGTGCCAGCAGCGCCGAGGGAGGGTTTGCGTTCTTC. This translates into CASSAEGGFAFF.

The genes are TRBV5-5 and TRBJ2-5; D may be TRBD1 (5 bases). From germline, CDR1 is SGHKS and CDR2 YYEKEE (reference sequence). The CDR3 sequence is 14 residues long. V gave up 2 bases and J gave up 4 bases, with 12 bases separating them. The CDR3 DNA reads as TGTGCCAGCAGCTTAGACAGATCCGCAGAGACCCAGTACTTC. Its protein product is CASSLDRSAETQYF.

The CDR3 region is CSVDPRLEDSSNTEAFF. As DNA, the CDR3 is TGCAGCGTTGACCCTCGCCTAGAGGACAGTTCAAACACTGAAGCTTTCTTT. The V call is TRBV29-1, the J call TRBJ1-1, with D perhaps TRBD1 (6 bases). The CDR3 runs to 17 residues. V was trimmed by 3 bases and J by 2 bases, leaving 22 bases between them. Germline values: CDR1 SQVTM, CDR2 ANQGSEA.

J is TRBJ2-1 and V is TRBV3-1 (or the pseudogene TRBV3-2), with D tentatively TRBD1 (5 bases). CDR3 size: 14 residues. Trimming shortened V by 0 bases and J by 9 bases, and 12 bases separated the two germline ends. CDR1 LGHDT and CDR2 YNNKEL come from the germline V gene (reference sequence). The CDR3 DNA sequence: TGTGCCAGCAGCCAAGAAGGGGCGGTTGGTGAGCAGTTCTTC. It codes for CASSQEGAVGEQFF.

The chain recombines TRBV7-3 with TRBJ2-7; D not resolved. CDR1 is SGHTA, CDR2 FQGTGA, per germline. CDR3 size: 13 residues. V lost 5 bases and J 4 bases, leaving 12 bases between the germline ends. As DNA, the CDR3 is TGTGCCAGCAGCATTGGGCGCGATTACGAGCAGTACTTC. Its protein is CASSIGRDYEQYF.

The chain carries TRBV12-3 or TRBV12-4 and TRBJ1-2, with D unresolved. The V and J ends lost 3 bases and 7 bases respectively, with 9 bases between them. CDR3 length: 12 residues. The CDR3 nucleotides are TGTGCCAGCAGTTTGACTCGGCCTGGCTACACCTTC. As protein: CASSLTRPGYTF.

The V gene is TRBV7-2, the J gene TRBJ2-1; D is ambiguous. Germline CDR1 and CDR2: SGHTA and FQGNSA. Trimming took off 6 bases at V and 10 bases at J, with 19 bases between the two ends. The CDR3 consists of 14 residues. The chain's CDR3 is CASSTQRGASEQFF. CDR3 nucleotides: TGTGCCAGCAGTACCCAGCGCGGTGCCTCGGAGCAGTTCTTC.

The chain employs TRBV5-1 and TRBJ1-3; TRBD1 aligns across 11 bases. V was clipped by 4 bases and J by 0 bases; unmatched bases: 6. CDR1 SGHRS and CDR2 YFSETQ come from the germline V gene. This CDR3 has 17 amino acids. The CDR3 DNA sequence: TGCGCCAGCAGCGGGGGGACAGGGGGACCCTCTGGAAACACCATATATTTT. Translation: CASSGGTGGPSGNTIYF.

The V call is TRBV5-1, the J call TRBJ2-1; 9 bases are a match to TRBD2. V was pared by 3 bases and J by 1 base, with 11 bases of the junction left unmatched. Germline CDR1 is SGHRS and CDR2 is YFSETQ. There are 18 residues in the CDR3. This chain's CDR3 is CASSSVPREGISYNEQFF. The CDR3 DNA reads as TGCGCCAGCAGCTCCGTACCGCGGGAGGGCATATCCTACAATGAGCAGTTCTTC.

The chain links TRBV11-2 to TRBJ1-1; 9 positions agree with TRBD1. J gave up 6 bases and V 5 bases, and 10 bases lay outside the gene matches. CDR1 SGHAT and CDR2 FQNNGV come from the germline V gene. The CDR3 length is 15 residues. The CDR3 region is CASSPRTGARPEAFF. CDR3 coding DNA: TGTGCCAGCAGCCCCCGGACAGGGGCCCGTCCTGAAGCTTTCTTT. The whole variable domain, filled in from reference TRBV11-2 and TRBJ1-1, reads EAGVAQSPRYKIIEKRQSVAFWCNPISGHATLYWYQQILGQGPKLLIQFQNNGVVDDSQLPKDRFSAERLKGVDSTLKIQPAKLEDSAVYLCASSPRTGARPEAFFGQGTRLTVV.

This clone has more than one count but fewer than ten. This chain links TRBV7-9 with TRBJ1-2; 8 bases are shared with TRBD1. The CDR3 has 15 residues. From germline, CDR1 is SEHNR and CDR2 FQNEAQ (reference sequence). The V segment lost 1 base and the J segment 2 bases; nucleotides outside the gene matches: 3. CDR3 region: CASSLGTGHNYGYTF. Here the CDR3 DNA reads TGTGCCAGCAGCTTAGGGACAGGGCACAACTATGGCTACACCTTC. Complete variable domain (other parts from reference TRBV7-9 and TRBJ1-2): DTGVSQNPRHKITKRGQNVTFRCDPISEHNRLYWYRQTLGQGPEFLTYFQNEAQLEKSRLLSDRFSAERPKGSFSTLEIQRTEQGDSAMYLCASSLGTGHNYGYTFGSGTRLTVV.

The chain employs TRBV14 and TRBJ1-1; no clear D. Deletions cut 3 bases from V and 5 bases from J, with 10 bases between. CDR3 length equals 13 residues. Germline V gene sequence: CDR1 SGHDN, CDR2 FVKESK. The CDR3 DNA reads as TGTGCCAGCAGCCACCTCGGGTCAACTGAAGCTTTCTTT. Amino acid sequence: CASSHLGSTEAFF.

The chain employs TRBV2 and TRBJ2-1, with 10 bases identical to TRBD2. This CDR3 comprises 15 residues. Germline CDR1 SNHLY, CDR2 FYNNEI. With 4 bases clipped from V and 8 bases from J, the junction kept 8 bases outside the gene matches. The CDR3 here is CASSVLAGATDEQFF. The CDR3 DNA sequence: TGTGCCAGCAGTGTTCTAGCGGGAGCCACCGATGAGCAGTTCTTC.

This clone was observed a handful of times. V is TRBV7-8 and J is TRBJ2-1; no firm D call. The CDR3 sequence is 14 residues long. Trimming left V 3 bases short and J 6 bases short, with 12 bases between. The V gene's germline CDR1 is SGHVS and CDR2 FQNEAQ. CDR3 nucleotide sequence: TGTGCCAGCAGCTTGAGTACGGCTAGCAATGAGCAGTTCTTC. Translation: CASSLSTASNEQFF.

The V call is TRBV3-1 (or the pseudogene TRBV3-2), the J call TRBJ1-2; 8 bases map to TRBD1. V lost 4 bases, J lost 5 bases, and 9 bases stayed unmatched. The CDR3 is made up of 15 amino acids. Germline CDR1 is LGHDT and CDR2 is YNNKEL (reference sequence). DNA for the CDR3: TGTGCCAGCAGCCCCCAGCAGGGGGCCAAGTATGGCTACACCTTC. Protein product: CASSPQQGAKYGYTF.

The CDR3 protein is CASSQTGQNQETQYF. The CDR3 DNA reads as TGTGCCAGCAGCCAGACAGGACAGAACCAAGAGACCCAGTACTTC. V usage is TRBV4-2 and J usage is TRBJ2-5; perhaps TRBD1 as D (6 bases). This CDR3 region has 15 residues. Looked up from germline, CDR1 is LGHNA and CDR2 is YNFKEQ. Trimming took off 3 bases at V and 0 bases at J, with 11 bases between the two ends.

The chain links TRBV7-6 to TRBJ2-3; a possible D gene is TRBD2 (7 bases). The V gene lost 1 base and the J gene lost 11 bases, with 19 bases spanning the gap. CDR3 size: 15 residues. Germline CDR1 is SGHVS and CDR2 is FNYEAQ. CDR3 DNA: TGTGCCAGCAGCTTAGGTGGTAGCGGAGGGGGGGAGCAGTATTTT. It is translated as CASSLGGSGGGEQYF.